Shown below are 32 T cell receptor beta chains from a single sample sequenced in a study of T cells after yellow fever vaccination. Each CDR3 protein is one row after TCRdb ran MiXCR on the 5' RACE reads. The table lists about 350,000 distinct CDR3 sequences, roughly an eighth of them singletons, with 2.5% to 4% in the top ten. This sample comprised CD4+ T cells sorted from PBMCs, obtained 15 days after the yellow fever booster vaccination. The receptor source for this set is a man aged 18 to 29 who received the YFV17D yellow fever vaccine.

The chain couples TRBV7-2 to TRBJ2-7; D is ambiguous. CDR1 and CDR2 from the germline V gene are SGHTA and FQGNSA. V was clipped by 5 bases and J by 4 bases, with 12 bases between them. The length of the CDR3 is 13 residues. Here the CDR3 DNA reads TGTGCCAGCAGCCCTGCACCCACTTACGAGCAGTACGTC. Translating gives CASSPAPTYEQYV.

This clonotype was seen only a few times. The chain employs TRBV3-1 and TRBJ2-7, with a tentative D call TRBD2 (6 bases). Trimming removed 3 bases at V and 6 bases at J, with 12 bases between. The CDR3 has 13 amino acids. Looked up from germline, CDR1 is LGHDT and CDR2 is YNNKEL (reference sequence). CDR3 amino acids: CASSHRDFSEQYV. As DNA, the CDR3 is TGTGCCAGCAGCCACCGGGACTTTTCCGAGCAGTACGTC.

This chain links TRBV21-1 with TRBJ2-5; the D call TRBD2 from the table was never checked on the DNA. TRBV21-1 is listed as a pseudogene. CDR3 length: 12 residues. CDR3 bases: TGTGCCAGCCGGGCTTTAGCGGAGACCCAGTACTTC. Amino acid sequence: CASRALAETQYF.

The CDR3 bases are TGCGCCAGCAGCTTTCGTCCAACTAATGAAAAACTGTTTTTT. It specifies CASSFRPTNEKLFF. The chain combines TRBV5-1 with TRBJ1-4; D ambiguous. This CDR3 is 14 amino acids long. The V gene's germline CDR1 is SGHRS and CDR2 YFSETQ. Trimming stripped 2 bases from V and 0 bases from J, with 5 bases between.

As DNA, the CDR3 is TGTGCCAGCAGTTTTAAAGTGCTGGGCACAGATACGCAGTATTTT. Translating it yields CASSFKVLGTDTQYF. This chain links TRBV28 with TRBJ2-3; D is unclear. The V gene lost 3 bases and the J gene lost 1 base, with 11 bases spanning the gap. From germline, CDR1 is MDHEN and CDR2 SYDVKM. CDR3 size: 15 residues.

This clonotype occurred many times. The rearrangement uses TRBV7-9 and TRBJ2-1, with D hard to call. V was pared by 3 bases and J by 6 bases, with 9 bases between. Per the germline V gene, CDR1 is SEHNR and CDR2 is FQNEAQ (reference sequence). This CDR3 region has 13 residues. CDR3 sequence reads: CASSFLYGNEQFF. The DNA for the CDR3 is TGTGCCAGCAGCTTCCTCTATGGCAATGAGCAGTTCTTC.

The CDR3 loop reads CASSLEGGGYQPQHF. In DNA, the CDR3 is TGCGCCAGCAGCTTGGAAGGGGGCGGTTATCAGCCCCAGCATTTT. The chain uses TRBV5-1 and TRBJ1-5; 7 bases map to TRBD1. The CDR3 is made up of 15 amino acids. V shed 0 bases, J shed 5 bases, and the junction held 5 bases outside the gene matches. Looked up from germline, CDR1 is SGHRS and CDR2 is YFSETQ.

At least ten counts were recorded for this clonotype. The chain couples TRBV7-3 to TRBJ2-2, with 7 bases fitting TRBD1. The germline V gene encodes CDR1 SGHTA and CDR2 FQGTGA. Trimming at V came to 6 bases and at J to 0 bases, leaving 4 bases not matched to a gene. The CDR3 spans 15 residues. CDR3 coding DNA: TGTGCCAGCAGACCCGGGACAGCGAACACCGGGGAGCTGTTTTTT. Translation: CASRPGTANTGELFF.

This clonotype was found a few times. The V and J genes are TRBV4-2 and TRBJ2-3, with 10 bases aligning to TRBD2. This CDR3 comprises 19 residues. CDR1 is LGHNA, CDR2 YNFKEQ, per germline. Trimming removed 0 bases from V and 1 base from J; junction bases left unmatched: 10. The CDR3 spells CASSQDQSGGARGTDTQYF. In DNA, the CDR3 is TGTGCCAGCAGCCAAGATCAAAGCGGGGGGGCCCGAGGCACAGATACGCAGTATTTT.

This clonotype was counted only a few times. The chain carries TRBV6-2 or TRBV6-3 and TRBJ2-5; 9 positions agree with TRBD1. The V segment lost 2 bases and the J segment 5 bases; nucleotides outside the gene matches: 9. The CDR3 is 16 residues long. Germline V gives CDR1 MNHEY, CDR2 SVGEGT. CDR3 amino acids: CASSYPYRGRPETQYF. The DNA for the CDR3 is TGTGCCAGCAGTTACCCCTACAGGGGGCGTCCGGAGACCCAGTACTTC.

This clonotype was counted between two and nine times. The genes are TRBV7-2 and TRBJ2-5; perhaps TRBD1 as D (6 bases). Germline V CDR1 and CDR2: SGHTA, FQGNSA. V lost 5 bases and J lost 5, with 18 bases in between. This CDR3 is 15 amino acids long. CDR3 nucleotide sequence: TGTGCCAGCAGCCCCCGGGGCAGGGGAAGGGAGACCCAGTACTTC. It is translated as CASSPRGRGRETQYF.

The sample holds many counts of this clonotype. The CDR3 is CASSQVRTGGTSGNTIYF. CDR3 sequence (DNA): TGTGCCAGCAGCCAAGTTCGAACAGGGGGCACCTCTGGAAACACCATATATTTT. The rearrangement joins TRBV4-2 to TRBJ1-3; 9 nucleotides agree with TRBD1. Germline V CDR1 and CDR2: LGHNA, YNFKEQ. The CDR3 is made up of 18 amino acids. The trim removed 1 base at V and 0 bases at J, leaving 7 bases unmatched.

The chain links TRBV19 to TRBJ2-1; D unclear. This CDR3 is built from 14 residues. Germline values: CDR1 LNHDA, CDR2 SQIVND (reference sequence). V was trimmed by 5 bases and J by 5 bases, leaving 13 bases between them. CDR3 DNA: TGTGCCAGTAGTTCCAATACGGATAACAATGAGCAGTTCTTC. Its protein product is CASSSNTDNNEQFF.

V is TRBV6-1 and J is TRBJ2-1; D is unresolved. The CDR3 covers 12 residues. Germline-derived CDR1 and CDR2 are MNHNS and SASEGT. The ends were cut back, 4 bases at V and 8 bases at J, with 9 bases in the middle. Here the CDR3 reads CASSASGDEQFF. The CDR3 DNA follows: TGTGCCAGCAGTGCATCCGGCGATGAGCAGTTCTTC.

This clonotype showed up many times. The chain links TRBV5-1 to TRBJ2-3, with 12 positions matching TRBD2. The J segment lost 0 bases and the V segment lost 5 bases, leaving 4 bases of the junction unmatched. The CDR3 extends over 16 amino acids. From germline, CDR1 is SGHRS and CDR2 YFSETQ. CDR3 sequence (DNA): TGCGCCAGCAGTCATGGACTAGCGGGGAGCACAGATACGCAGTATTTT. It yields the protein CASSHGLAGSTDTQYF.

A few counts support this clonotype. The V and J genes are TRBV7-2 and TRBJ1-6; D possibly corresponds to TRBD1 (5 bases). Trimming removed 1 base from V and 10 bases from J, with 14 bases in between. This CDR3 region has 15 residues. Looked up from germline, CDR1 is SGHTA and CDR2 is FQGNSA. CDR3 sequence reads: CASSLVGGIESPLHF. DNA for the CDR3: TGTGCCAGCAGCTTAGTTGGGGGTATCGAATCACCCCTCCACTTT.

This clonotype appeared a few times. The chain uses TRBV12-3 or TRBV12-4 and TRBJ1-1; 7 nucleotides line up with TRBD1. This CDR3 comprises 17 residues. V lost 6 bases and J lost 1; bases outside the gene matches: 14. The CDR3 DNA sequence: TGTGCCAGCAGGCCCTATCCTTACAGGGGCGGGAACACTGAAGCTTTCTTT. As protein: CASRPYPYRGGNTEAFF.

The chain joins TRBV2 to TRBJ2-3; 14 nucleotides line up with TRBD2. V lost 5 bases, J lost 2 bases, and 9 bases stayed unmatched. In germline, CDR1 is SNHLY, CDR2 FYNNEI. The CDR3 extends over 18 amino acids. This CDR3 reads CASSITRTSGGTTDTQYF. CDR3 sequence (DNA): TGTGCCAGCAGTATAACGAGGACTAGCGGGGGGACCACAGATACGCAGTATTTT.

This chain links TRBV28 with TRBJ2-5, with TRBD2 matching over 8 bases. CDR3 size: 13 residues. Looked up from germline, CDR1 is MDHEN and CDR2 is SYDVKM. Unmatched junction bases numbered 7, after V lost 6 bases and J lost 7 bases. The CDR3 DNA reads as TGTGCCAGCAGCTTAGCGGGGATCGGGACCCAGTACTTC. Residues: CASSLAGIGTQYF.

This chain links TRBV11-1 with TRBJ2-2; D is perhaps TRBD1 (6 bases). The CDR3 spans 14 residues. Trimming cost V 7 bases and J 0 bases, with 9 bases left between them. CDR1 is SGHAT, CDR2 FQDESV, per germline (reference sequence). Written as DNA, the CDR3 is TGTGCCAGCAATAACAGGGCGAACACCGGGGAGCTGTTTTTT. This translates into CASNNRANTGELFF.

This clonotype showed up many times. One end of the junction varies from germline; a read error may be responsible. This sequence joins TRBV3-1 and TRBJ1-1, with a weak D call TRBD1 (5 bases). CDR1 and CDR2 from the germline V gene are LGHDT and YNNKEL (reference sequence). CDR3 size: 13 residues. In DNA, the CDR3 is TGTGCCAGCAGCCAAGACGGGGCGGCTGAGGCTTTCTTT. Amino acid sequence: CASSQDGAAEAFF.

The sample holds a few counts of this clonotype. The chain joins TRBV28 to TRBJ2-3; D might be TRBD2 (5 bases). Germline V lookup: CDR1 MDHEN, CDR2 SYDVKM. The CDR3 spans 18 residues. V was shortened by 3 bases and J by 1 base, with 20 bases between the two germline ends. CDR3 loop: CASSFSLRGPRGTDTQYF. CDR3 bases: TGTGCCAGCAGTTTTAGTCTCCGGGGTCCCCGGGGCACAGATACGCAGTATTTT. The complete variable domain, with remaining parts taken from reference TRBV28 and TRBJ2-3, reads DVKVTQSSRYLVKRTGEKVFLECVQDMDHENMFWYRQDPGLGLRLIYFSYDVKMKEKGDIPEGYSVSREKKERFSLILESASTNQTSMYLCASSFSLRGPRGTDTQYFGPGTRLTVL.

The sample holds a few counts of this clonotype. The chain links TRBV12-3 or TRBV12-4 to TRBJ1-2; 9 nucleotides agree with TRBD1. The trim removed 6 bases at V and 4 bases at J, leaving 9 bases unmatched. This CDR3 spans 15 amino acids. The CDR3 sequence is CASSRGDRAIYGYTF. In nucleotides, the CDR3 is TGTGCCAGCAGCCGCGGGGACAGGGCCATCTATGGCTACACCTTC.

This clonotype showed up just a few times. This chain joins TRBV7-3 and TRBJ2-2; no clear D. The CDR3 extends over 16 amino acids. With 2 bases removed from V and 6 bases from J, the gap between germline ends came to 16 bases. CDR1 SGHTA and CDR2 FQGTGA come from the germline V gene. As DNA, the CDR3 is TGTGCCAGCAGCTTAGGCTATACTGCTATGGCCGGGGAGCTGTTTTTT. It translates to CASSLGYTAMAGELFF.

This clonotype was seen more than once but under ten times. The chain joins TRBV20-1 to TRBJ2-4, with TRBD2 matching 8 bases. Germline CDR1 is DFQATT and CDR2 is SNEGSKA (reference sequence). The CDR3 totals 14 residues. J gave up 7 bases and V 6 bases, and 11 bases lay outside the gene matches. The CDR3, as DNA: TGCAGTGCATCCCCGGGGGGGGGAGGGAACATTCAGTACTTC. This gives the protein CSASPGGGGNIQYF.

The rearrangement uses TRBV27 and TRBJ2-1, with TRBD2 matching over 9 bases. Germline CDR1 MNHEY, CDR2 SMNVEV (reference sequence). V shed 7 bases, J shed 3 bases, and the junction held 7 bases outside the gene matches. This CDR3 spans 15 amino acids. The CDR3 nucleotides read TGTGCCAGCACCCCTGGGACTAGCAGCTACAATGAGCAGTTCTTC. This sequence encodes CASTPGTSSYNEQFF.

This clonotype was seen more than once but under ten times. This chain uses TRBV12-3 or TRBV12-4 with TRBJ2-5, with 8 bases matching TRBD2. With V trimmed by 4 bases and J by 2 bases, 3 bases remained unmatched. This CDR3 is 14 amino acids long. The DNA for the CDR3 is TGTGCCAGCAGTTGGGGACTAGTTCAAGAGACCCAGTACTTC. Its translation is CASSWGLVQETQYF.

This clonotype has just a few counts. The CDR3 nucleotides are TGTGCCACCAGTGATCCGGGGAGAGAGACCCAGTACTTC. Amino acids: CATSDPGRETQYF. This chain links TRBV24-1 with TRBJ2-5; D might be TRBD2 (5 bases). Trimming took off 3 bases at V and 4 bases at J, with 8 bases between the two ends. The CDR3 runs 13 residues. Germline CDR1 reads KGHDR; CDR2 reads SFDVKD.

This clonotype was observed a handful of times. This chain links TRBV6-5 with TRBJ2-7, with TRBD1 matching 9 bases. Per the germline V gene, CDR1 is MNHEY and CDR2 is SVGAGI. The length of the CDR3 is 17 residues. The V segment lost 1 base and the J segment 2 bases; nucleotides outside the gene matches: 9. The CDR3 is CASSYLPGTGITYEQYF. The DNA of the CDR3 is TGTGCCAGCAGTTACTTACCCGGGACAGGGATAACCTACGAGCAGTACTTC.

The CDR3 loop reads CASSLTGGANYGYTF. CDR3 DNA sequence: TGTGCCAGCAGTTTAACAGGAGGGGCTAACTATGGCTACACCTTC. The chain employs TRBV27 and TRBJ1-2; weak D call: TRBD1 (5 bases). The CDR3 covers 15 residues. Trimming took 2 bases from V and 0 from J, leaving 10 bases between them. The V gene's germline CDR1 is MNHEY and CDR2 SMNVEV (reference sequence).

This clonotype came up a few times. The chain joins TRBV20-1 to TRBJ1-1; perhaps TRBD1 as D (5 bases). Deletions cut 2 bases from V and 10 bases from J, with 14 bases between. The CDR3 loop spans 12 amino acids. CDR1 DFQATT and CDR2 SNEGSKA come from the germline V gene (reference sequence). The CDR3 loop reads CSARWPGTGAFF. CDR3 DNA sequence: TGCAGTGCTAGATGGCCGGGGACCGGAGCTTTCTTT.

At least ten counts were recorded for this clonotype. The chain combines TRBV5-6 with TRBJ1-6; 10 nucleotides agree with TRBD1. CDR1 is SGHDT, CDR2 YYEEEE, per germline. CDR3 size: 14 residues. J lost 6 bases, V lost 4 bases, and 1 base had no gene match. As DNA, the CDR3 is TGTGCCAGCAGCAGGGACAGGGGTAATTCACCCCTCCACTTT. It translates to CASSRDRGNSPLHF.